The present entry profiles one TCR beta chain with its context. The antigen it binds to is not known. Base qualities are not recorded, but no much larger clone differs from it by a single base. Whole blood was collected in K2EDTA tubes by collaborating institutions according to the institutions' own protocols. For TCRbeta analysis, collaborator samples were shipped as frozen whole blood, as isolated PBMCs, or as DNA extracted from either sample type. The entry originates in a study of blood T cell repertoires in COVID-19 (dated by TCRdb to 2018 to 2020). A note on the overall study: The collaborator samples originated in the United States, Italy and Spain and spanned the acute and convalescent phases of COVID-19. The material from the prospective study consisted of cDNA or gDNA derived from T cells, B-cell-depleted T cells, or PBMCs. Subjects who had been exposed to COVID-19, were actively infected with it, or had recovered from it provided the deeply sampled blood TCRbeta repertoires that made up the dataset. The repertoires were made available in a free public database intended to serve as a resource for research on the immune response to SARS-CoV-2. Samples were obtained from the ongoing ImmuneRACE study (first 160 participants) and from some 1,200 subjects provided by 6 global collaborators. Sample metadata almost always included a de-identified subject ID, COVID-19 status, age in years and sex. Where HLA class I and class II types were available, the types were taken from metadata supplied by the sample provider, not from assay-based typing. The full study reports these points: The quantity of clinical and demographic metadata differed by source and by participant and was supplied without curation.

The immunoSEQ Assay, a bias-controlled multiplex PCR, was used to amplify TCRbeta CDR3 regions from genomic DNA. The published analysis was carried out like this. The number of nucleated cells in each sample was estimated from the amplification of reference gene primers within the assay. To quantify the absolute abundance of each unique TCRbeta CDR3 rearrangement, sequence reads were collapsed and filtered. Productive Simpson clonality was computed per sample as the square root of Simpson's diversity index over productive rearrangements. TCRdb's version of the immuneACCESS table is confined to in-frame rearrangements and falls short of the full clone set. An unresolved V gene accounts for under half of the shortfall where checked; the remainder is of unknown origin. D and trimming come from the DNA, and the V and J calls and clone size come from that table. The sample table contains 130,000 or so clones; only one count was recorded for around three quarters of them. Together, the top ten hold approximately 11% of the sample.

As encoded in the germline V gene, CDR1 is MNHEY while CDR2 is SVGAGI. Measured from the cysteine to the phenylalanine, the CDR3 is 13 residues long. Here the CDR3 DNA is all that survives: 39 bases in frame from base 1. The germline ends are 12 bases apart after V is trimmed by 10 bases and J by 0 bases. Recombination linked TRBV6-5 to TRBJ1-1; the D gene identity is not certain. This receptor was identified in a human donor in a cohort sampled during active COVID-19. The specimen was peripheral blood. Here the CDR3 is given as CATREQLNTEAFF. The sequence in DNA is TGTGCCACCCGCGAACAGTTGAACACTGAAGCTTTCTTT.